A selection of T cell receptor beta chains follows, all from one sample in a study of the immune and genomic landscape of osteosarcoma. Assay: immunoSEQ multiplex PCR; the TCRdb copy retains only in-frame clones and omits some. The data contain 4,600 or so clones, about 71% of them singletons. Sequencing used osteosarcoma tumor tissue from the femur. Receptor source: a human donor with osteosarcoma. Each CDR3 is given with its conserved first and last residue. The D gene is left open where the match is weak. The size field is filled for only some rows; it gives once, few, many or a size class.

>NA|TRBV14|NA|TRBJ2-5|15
TGTGCCAGCAGCCAAGATCGGGTGGCAGGCGAGACCCAGTACTTC
CASSQDRVAGETQYF
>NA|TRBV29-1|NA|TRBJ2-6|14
TGCAGCGTTCAATTCGTCTCTGGGGCCAACGTCCTGACTTTC
CSVQFVSGANVLTF
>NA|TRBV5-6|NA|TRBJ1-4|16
TGTGCCAGCAGCTTGGAAGGGCCGGGGGATTTTGAAAAACTGTTTTTT
CASSLEGPGDFEKLFF
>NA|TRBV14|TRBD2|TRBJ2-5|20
TGTGCCAGCAGCCAGACCCCCGGTTGGTCGACTAGCGGGAGCCAGGAGGCCCAGTACTTC
CASSQTPGWSTSGSQEAQYF
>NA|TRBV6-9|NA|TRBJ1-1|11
TGTGCCAGCACCCACGGTACTGAAGCTTTCTTT
CASTHGTEAFF
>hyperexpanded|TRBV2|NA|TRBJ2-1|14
TGTGCCAGGACCTTGGGAGGGGGAGACAATGAGCAGTTCTTC
CARTLGGGDNEQFF
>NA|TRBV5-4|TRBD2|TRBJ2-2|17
TGTGCCAGCAGCCGCAGCGGGAGGGTCGGTTACACCGGGGAGCTGTTTTTT
CASSRSGRVGYTGELFF
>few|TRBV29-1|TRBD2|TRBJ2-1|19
TGCAGCGTTGAATGGGGCGAGGGACTAGCGGGATGGGGCTACAATGAGCAGTTCTTC
CSVEWGEGLAGWGYNEQFF
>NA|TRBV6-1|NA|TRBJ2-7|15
TGTGCCAGCAGTGACCGGACAGTAACCTCGATCGAGCAGTACTTC
CASSDRTVTSIEQYF
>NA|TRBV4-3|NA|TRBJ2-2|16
TGCGCCAGCAGCCAAGATGGAGGGCTTAGGACCGGGGAGCTGTTTTTT
CASSQDGGLRTGELFF
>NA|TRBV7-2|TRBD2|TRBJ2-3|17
TGTGCCAGCAGCTCTTTCGGACTAGCGGGTGGCATGGATACGCAGTATTTT
CASSSFGLAGGMDTQYF
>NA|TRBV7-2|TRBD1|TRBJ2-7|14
TGTGCCAGCAGCGTAGACAGGGAGTATTACGAGCAGTACTTC
CASSVDREYYEQYF
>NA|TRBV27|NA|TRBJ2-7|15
TGTGCCAGCAGTCAATGGTGGACAGACTCCTACGAGCAGTACTTC
CASSQWWTDSYEQYF
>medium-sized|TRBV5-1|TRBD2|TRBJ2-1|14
TGCGCCAGCAGGGGACTAGCGGCCTACAATGAGCAGTTCTTC
CASRGLAAYNEQFF
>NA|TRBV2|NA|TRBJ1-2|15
TGTGCCAGCAGTGGGGGCTTGGTATCCCAACGCGGCTACACCTTC
CASSGGLVSQRGYTF
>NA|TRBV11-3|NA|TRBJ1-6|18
TGTGCCAGCAGCTTAGGCGGCAGGACCTTTCTTAGCAATTCACCCCTCCACTTT
CASSLGGRTFLSNSPLHF
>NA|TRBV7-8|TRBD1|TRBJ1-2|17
TGTGCCAGCAGCTTGAGCCCGGGGGACAGCTACCTCTATGGCTACACCTTC
CASSLSPGDSYLYGYTF
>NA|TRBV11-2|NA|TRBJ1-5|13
TGTGCCAGCAGCTTTTCAGAGAATCAGCCCCAGCATTTT
CASSFSENQPQHF
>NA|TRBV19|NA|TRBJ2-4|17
TGTGCCAGTAGCCCGAGGGGGGGAGGGAGTTCCAAAAACATTCAGTACTTC
CASSPRGGGSSKNIQYF
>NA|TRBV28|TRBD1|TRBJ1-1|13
TGTGCCAGCGTACAAGGGGGCGCTACTGAAGCTTTCTTT
CASVQGGATEAFF
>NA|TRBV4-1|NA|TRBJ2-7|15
TGCGCCAGCAGCGAATTCGGTATGGGTCTGGGCGAGCAGTACTTC
CASSEFGMGLGEQYF
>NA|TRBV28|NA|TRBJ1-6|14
TGTGCCAGCAGTTTGGAGGGTTATAATTCACCCCTCCACTTT
CASSLEGYNSPLHF
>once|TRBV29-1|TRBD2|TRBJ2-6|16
TGCAGCGTTTTCCTAGCGGGGCAATCTGGGGCCAACGTCCTGACTTTC
CSVFLAGQSGANVLTF
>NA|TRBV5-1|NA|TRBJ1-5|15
TGCGCCAGCAGCCCAGTCGGCAGTTACAATCAGCCCCAGCATTTT
CASSPVGSYNQPQHF
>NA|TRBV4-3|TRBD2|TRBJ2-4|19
TGCGCCAGCAGCCAAGAGGGTGGCCGGACTAGCGGGGGAGAATACATTCAGTACTTC
CASSQEGGRTSGGEYIQYF
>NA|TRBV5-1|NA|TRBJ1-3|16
TGCGCCAGCAGCTTAACAGGGATTGGGTCTGGAAACACCATATATTTT
CASSLTGIGSGNTIYF
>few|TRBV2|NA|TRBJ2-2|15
TGTGCCAGCAGTCCCGACAGCACGAACACCGGGGAGCTGTTTTTT
CASSPDSTNTGELFF
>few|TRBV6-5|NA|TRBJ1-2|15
TGTGCCAGCAGTTACTCCCACAGAGCTAACTATGGCTACACCTTC
CASSYSHRANYGYTF
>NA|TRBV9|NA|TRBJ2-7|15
TGTGCCAGCAGCGTAGGTACGGGAGCAACCTACGAGCAGTACTTC
CASSVGTGATYEQYF
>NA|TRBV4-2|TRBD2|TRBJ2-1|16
TGTGCCAGCAGCCAAGATTGGGCTAGCGGGAGCAATGAGCAGTTCTTC
CASSQDWASGSNEQFF
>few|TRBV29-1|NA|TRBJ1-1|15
TGCAGCGTTGTCGGGGCCTTTGGTGTGAACACTGAAGCTTTCTTT
CSVVGAFGVNTEAFF
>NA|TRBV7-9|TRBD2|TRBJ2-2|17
TGTGCCAGCAGCTCCCGGACTAGCGGGACGAACACCGGGGAGCTGTTTTTT
CASSSRTSGTNTGELFF
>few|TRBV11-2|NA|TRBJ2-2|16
TGTGCCAGCAGCTTAGATCTCCCTTTACAGCACGGGGAGCTGTTTTTT
CASSLDLPLQHGELFF
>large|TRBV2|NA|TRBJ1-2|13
TGTGCCAGCAGTGTAGAGGATCGCTATGGCTACACCTTC
CASSVEDRYGYTF
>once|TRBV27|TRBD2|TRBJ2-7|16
TGTGCCAGCAGCAGAGGCCGGACTAGCGGGAGATACGAGCAGTACTTC
CASSRGRTSGRYEQYF
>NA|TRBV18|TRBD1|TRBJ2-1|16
TGTGCCAGCTCACACCGGGGACAGGGGGACTACAATGAGCAGTTCTTC
CASSHRGQGDYNEQFF